Sequencing of this TCR beta chain was carried out in a study of blood T cell repertoires in COVID-19. Study context: COVID-19 samples collected from the United States, Italy and Spain covered acute and convalescent phases.

The CDR3 consists of 15 residues. The V end lost 5 bases, the J end lost 2 bases, and 15 bases lay between the germline ends. In germline, CDR1 is MDHEN, CDR2 SYDVKM. In the authors' workflow: Amplifying reference gene primers gave estimates of nucleated cell counts. Using immunoSEQ multiplex PCR, the repertoire was profiled, and TCRdb retains in-frame clones only, with some absent. V and J calls and clone size are those listed in that table; D and trimming were worked out from the DNA. The table has under 110,000 clones, 84% seen once. This TCR derives from a woman aged 60-75 years with acute or convalescent COVID-19. This chain uses TRBV28 with TRBJ2-5; TRBD1 is a possible D gene (6 bases). Sequenced sample: peripheral blood. The CDR3 DNA follows: TGTGCCAGCAGTCGAACCGTGACAGGACAAGAGACCCAGTACTTC. Translated: CASSRTVTGQETQYF. Based on the CDR3 plus reference TRBV28 and TRBJ2-5, the full variable domain is DVKVTQSSRYLVKRTGEKVFLECVQDMDHENMFWYRQDPGLGLRLIYFSYDVKMKEKGDIPEGYSVSREKKERFSLILESASTNQTSMYLCASSRTVTGQETQYFGPGTRLLVL.